This TCR beta chain was captured in a study of shared clonotypes between healthy human individuals. Repertoires were generated with immunoSEQ multiplex PCR, while TCRdb's copy carries only in-frame clones and drops some. Among about 1 million clones listed, 65% to 75% were seen once. V lost 5 bases and J lost 5; bases outside the gene matches: 16. This CDR3 has 17 residues. Germline V gene sequence: CDR1 SGHTA, CDR2 FQGNSA. Sequenced sample: memory CD4+ T cells sorted from blood. The subset: CD45RA-negative fraction. The V and J genes are TRBV7-2 and TRBJ2-7; TRBD2 matches 9 bases. The sequence was collected from a man aged 18 to 29 in good health. CDR3 nucleotides: TGTGCCAGCAGCCTTGGGCTAGCGGGACCCCGGGAAGACGAGCAGTACTTC. Its protein product is CASSLGLAGPREDEQYF.